These 21 T cell receptor beta chains were all obtained from the same sample, sequenced in a study of response to subunit inactivated influenza vaccine. TCRdb re-called the RT-PCR reads with MiXCR, one entry per CDR3 protein. The sample lists 500,000 or so distinct CDR3 sequences, approximately 17% occurring once. The source material was CD4+ T cells sorted from PBMCs, sampled 23 months after vaccination. These receptors all come from a man between 50 and 70 years old who received an inactivated influenza vaccine.

The rearrangement uses TRBV7-2 and TRBJ2-1; TRBD1 agrees at 7 bases. From germline, CDR1 is SGHTA and CDR2 FQGNSA. The CDR3 consists of 15 residues. J was trimmed by 3 bases and V by 3 bases; bases with no gene match: 5. The CDR3 sequence is CASSLGQLGYNEQFF. The CDR3, as DNA: TGTGCCAGCAGCTTGGGACAGTTGGGCTACAATGAGCAGTTCTTC.

This clonotype was found many times. The V and J genes are TRBV5-1 and TRBJ1-4; TRBD1 matches at 8 bases. The V gene's germline CDR1 is SGHRS and CDR2 YFSETQ. The V and J ends lost 0 bases and 8 bases, in that order; junction bases with no gene match: 6. CDR3 length: 15 residues. The CDR3 region is CASSLAGTGGEKLFF. CDR3 DNA sequence: TGCGCCAGCAGCTTGGCTGGCACAGGGGGAGAAAAACTGTTTTTT.

This clonotype occurred a few times. CDR3 in DNA: TGCGCCAGCAACGTCGGGGGGGGCAGCACAGATACGCAGTATTTT. Translated, it gives CASNVGGGSTDTQYF. This chain uses TRBV5-1 with TRBJ2-3; 8 positions match TRBD2. V shed 6 bases, J shed 0 bases, and the junction held 6 bases outside the gene matches. The CDR3 extends over 15 amino acids. The germline gives CDR1 SGHRS, CDR2 YFSETQ.

This clonotype was counted only a few times. The chain uses TRBV5-1 and TRBJ2-1, with D possibly being TRBD1 (5 bases). With 0 bases removed from V and 0 bases from J, the gap between germline ends came to 10 bases. CDR1 is SGHRS and CDR2 is YFSETQ in the germline V gene. CDR3 length equals 16 residues. The CDR3 nucleotides read TGCGCCAGCAGCTTGGCAACAGGCGCCTCCTACAATGAGCAGTTCTTC. This encodes CASSLATGASYNEQFF.

The chain carries TRBV19 and TRBJ2-7; D may be TRBD1 (6 bases). Germline V gene sequence: CDR1 LNHDA, CDR2 SQIVND (reference sequence). The CDR3 has 16 amino acids. Trimming removed 5 bases from V and 0 bases from J, with 17 bases in between. CDR3 bases: TGTGCCAGTAGTCGTACCCGGGACACGAGCTCCTACGAGCAGTACTTC. Translated, it gives CASSRTRDTSSYEQYF.

Here the CDR3 reads CASSQGAGRSEKLFF. CDR3 nucleotides: TGTGCCAGCAGCCAAGGGGCCGGACGTAGTGAAAAACTGTTTTTT. The V and J genes are TRBV4-2 and TRBJ1-4; no clear D gene. With 1 base removed from V and 7 bases from J, the gap between germline ends came to 13 bases. Germline-derived CDR1 and CDR2 are LGHNA and YNFKEQ. This CDR3 is built from 15 residues.

J is TRBJ2-5 and V is TRBV11-1; 9 nucleotides agree with TRBD2. The germline gives CDR1 SGHAT, CDR2 FQDESV (reference sequence). The length of the CDR3 is 15 residues. Trimming removed 8 bases from V and 1 base from J; junction bases left unmatched: 8. This CDR3 is CASGYSGRLQETQYF. The CDR3 nucleotides read TGTGCCAGCGGATATAGCGGGAGACTCCAAGAGACCCAGTACTTC.

Only a few counts were recorded for this clonotype. The chain is built from TRBV29-1 and TRBJ2-1; TRBD2 matches at 12 bases. The V segment lost 4 bases and the J segment 5 bases; nucleotides outside the gene matches: 6. Germline assignment: CDR1 SQVTM and CDR2 ANQGSEA. The CDR3 runs 15 residues. In nucleotides, the CDR3 is TGCAGCGTTGGTCTCCGACTAGCGGGAGACAATGAGCAGTTCTTC. Protein: CSVGLRLAGDNEQFF.

The chain joins TRBV20-1 to TRBJ2-1; D is unresolved. Germline-derived CDR1 and CDR2 are DFQATT and SNEGSKA (reference sequence). V was shortened by 3 bases and J by 3 bases, with 12 bases between the two germline ends. The CDR3 runs to 14 residues. The CDR3 sequence is CSASGRALYNEQFF. The CDR3 DNA reads as TGCAGTGCTAGTGGTAGGGCCCTCTACAATGAGCAGTTCTTC.

V usage is TRBV3-1 and J usage is TRBJ2-1; 10 positions agree with TRBD1. CDR1 is LGHDT, CDR2 YNNKEL, per germline (reference sequence). The junction had 8 bases not matched to a gene; V was cut back by 4 bases and J by 8 bases. The CDR3 loop spans 15 amino acids. In nucleotides, the CDR3 is TGTGCCAGCAGCCCGACAGGGGGCATGGGCTATGAGCAGTTCTTC. It specifies CASSPTGGMGYEQFF.

The chain is built from TRBV7-9 and TRBJ2-4; D is ambiguous. The CDR3 extends over 12 amino acids. Trimming took 3 bases from V and 6 from J, leaving 6 bases between them. The V gene's germline CDR1 is SEHNR and CDR2 FQNEAQ (reference sequence). DNA of the CDR3: TGTGCCAGCAGCTTGACGGGAAACATTCAGTACTTC. It translates to CASSLTGNIQYF.

Only a few counts were recorded for this clonotype. The chain has TRBV7-9 and TRBJ2-1; 9 nucleotides line up with TRBD2. V shed 3 bases, J shed 7 bases, and the junction held 7 bases outside the gene matches. The CDR3 covers 15 residues. Germline CDR1 is SEHNR and CDR2 is FQNEAQ (reference sequence). The CDR3 nucleotides read TGTGCCAGCAGCTTGGAAGGACTAGCGAAAAATGAGCAGTTCTTC. Protein sequence: CASSLEGLAKNEQFF.

There are many counts of this clonotype. This CDR3 reads CSAVVAGQLNEQFF. For the CDR3, the DNA is TGCAGTGCCGTAGTAGCGGGGCAGCTAAATGAGCAGTTCTTC. V gene TRBV20-1 combines with J gene TRBJ2-1, with 8 bases identical to TRBD2. This CDR3 has 14 amino acids. The ends lost 6 bases at V and 7 bases at J; junction bases unmatched: 11. Germline assignment: CDR1 DFQATT and CDR2 SNEGSKA (reference sequence).

V is TRBV21-1 and J is TRBJ1-3; no DNA check was done on the table's D call, TRBD1. TRBV21-1 is a listed pseudogene. The length of the CDR3 is 15 residues. CDR3 sequence: CASNARDGTGNTIYF. The CDR3 region has the DNA TGTGCCAGCAACGCCCGGGACGGAACTGGAAACACCATATATTTT.

The chain has TRBV9 and TRBJ1-5, with a weak D call TRBD1 (5 bases). The CDR3 has 14 amino acids. Germline V CDR1 and CDR2: SGDLS, YYNGEE. The V end was cut by 3 bases, the J end by 4 bases, with 11 bases between. The CDR3 here is CASSEGQFNQPQHF. The CDR3 DNA reads TGTGCCAGCAGCGAGGGGCAGTTTAATCAGCCCCAGCATTTT.

This clonotype occurred many times. V and J are TRBV10-1 and TRBJ2-2, with 10 positions matching TRBD2. The CDR3 contains 15 residues. Losses at the gene ends were 6 bases for V and 2 bases for J; bases not matched to a gene: 3. The germline CDR1 and CDR2 sequences are WNHNN and SYGVQD (reference sequence). The CDR3 spells CASRRTSGNTGELFF. The DNA for the CDR3 is TGCGCCAGCAGAAGGACTAGCGGTAACACCGGGGAGCTGTTTTTT.

The V and J genes are TRBV4-1 and TRBJ1-6; TRBD1 is a possible D gene (6 bases). In germline, CDR1 is MGHRA, CDR2 YSYEKL. The V gene lost 4 bases and the J gene lost 13 bases, with 20 bases spanning the gap. This CDR3 region has 15 residues. The CDR3 DNA sequence: TGCGCCAGCAGCCTGGGGTTTTGGGCGGGGGCCCCCCTCCACTTT. Translated: CASSLGFWAGAPLHF.

This clonotype occurred a few times. The chain links TRBV4-1 to TRBJ1-5, with 8 bases that match TRBD1. This CDR3 comprises 16 residues. V was clipped by 3 bases and J by 0 bases; unmatched bases: 4. Germline V gives CDR1 MGHRA, CDR2 YSYEKL. DNA of the CDR3: TGCGCCAGCAGCCAGACCGGACAGGGTAGCAATCAGCCCCAGCATTTT. Protein product: CASSQTGQGSNQPQHF.

J is TRBJ1-1 and V is TRBV6-1; D is unresolved. The V and J ends lost 6 bases and 3 bases respectively, with 14 bases between them. The length of the CDR3 is 14 residues. Germline values: CDR1 MNHNS, CDR2 SASEGT. The CDR3 loop reads CASSVSGVDTEAFF. CDR3 bases: TGTGCCAGCAGCGTCTCCGGGGTGGACACTGAAGCTTTCTTT.

V and J are TRBV29-1 and TRBJ1-5, with D possibly being TRBD1 (5 bases). CDR3 size: 16 residues. Germline assignment: CDR1 SQVTM and CDR2 ANQGSEA. V shed 7 bases and J shed 0 bases, with 19 bases lying between them. This chain's CDR3 is CSALRVRDSSNQPQHF. CDR3 DNA: TGCAGCGCCCTAAGGGTCAGGGACTCTAGCAATCAGCCCCAGCATTTT.

The chain recombines TRBV12-3 or TRBV12-4 with TRBJ2-7; no definite D call. This CDR3 has 14 residues. Trimming removed 0 bases from V and 5 bases from J, with 11 bases in between. The CDR3 DNA is TGTGCCAGCAGTTTAGCACGCAGGACCCACGAGCAGTACTTC. The encoded protein is CASSLARRTHEQYF.